This entry lists 17 T cell receptor beta chains sequenced from one sample in a study of T cell repertoires in cytomegalovirus infection. TCRdb independently ran MiXCR on the reads; one entry per CDR3 protein. The sample consists of approximately 590,000 distinct CDR3 sequences, 40% of them appearing once. Their recognized antigens are unknown. The sample in question was cultured PBMCs, obtained from culture after CMV antigen stimulation. Receptors were obtained from a human donor in good health (CMV status not recorded). Some clones in this sample may be carry-over from other donors' samples.

This chain joins TRBV6-5 and TRBJ2-5; D gene ambiguous. The CDR3 is made up of 11 amino acids. Germline loops: CDR1 MNHEY, CDR2 SVGAGI. V lost 7 bases to trimming and J lost 2 bases, with 5 bases between them. The CDR3 nucleotides are TGTGCCAGCACCAGACAAGAGACCCAGTACTTC. Amino acid sequence: CASTRQETQYF.

The chain recombines TRBV7-8 with TRBJ2-2; TRBD1 or TRBD2 may be the D gene (5 bases each). This CDR3 has 16 amino acids. The ends were cut back, 5 bases at V and 5 bases at J, with 18 bases in the middle. Germline V gene data show CDR1 as SGHVS and CDR2 as FQNEAQ. CDR3: CASSAQVRGVTGELFF. CDR3 coding DNA: TGTGCCAGCAGCGCACAGGTCCGGGGAGTGACCGGGGAGCTGTTTTTT.

The CDR3 spells CASSSGLAGRNEQFF. DNA for the CDR3: TGTGCCAGCAGTTCAGGACTAGCGGGAAGGAATGAGCAGTTCTTC. This rearrangement joins TRBV27 to TRBJ2-1, with TRBD2 identical over 12 bases. V trimming: 4 bases; J trimming: 7 bases; junction bases outside the gene matches: 5. Germline CDR1 reads MNHEY; CDR2 reads SMNVEV (reference sequence). CDR3 length: 15 residues.

This sequence joins TRBV15 and TRBJ2-7, with 9 bases fitting TRBD1. The CDR3 consists of 17 residues. V was pared by 2 bases and J by 1 base, with 9 bases of the junction left unmatched. Germline CDR1 reads LNHNV; CDR2 reads YYDKDF (reference sequence). In DNA, the CDR3 is TGTGCCACCAGCAGAAGTCTCCCGGGACAGGGTTCCTACGAGCAGTACTTC. Translation: CATSRSLPGQGSYEQYF.

This chain uses TRBV20-1 with TRBJ1-2; 8 bases fit TRBD1. This CDR3 has 13 residues. Germline-derived CDR1 and CDR2 are DFQATT and SNEGSKA (reference sequence). The ends lost 7 bases at V and 2 bases at J; junction bases unmatched: 6. The CDR3 protein is CSGVQGDNYGYTF. DNA for the CDR3: TGCAGTGGAGTACAGGGGGACAACTATGGCTACACCTTC.

This clonotype was observed a handful of times. The V gene is TRBV7-2, the J gene TRBJ2-5, with D perhaps TRBD1 (6 bases). Germline CDR1 is SGHTA and CDR2 is FQGNSA. V shed 1 base and J shed 6 bases, with 9 bases lying between them. The CDR3 is 13 amino acids. CDR3 coding DNA: TGTGCCAGCAGCTTAGGGGGGCTGAAGACCCAGTACTTC. Its translation: CASSLGGLKTQYF.

The chain employs TRBV5-6 and TRBJ2-1; tentative D call: TRBD2 (5 bases). The CDR3 has 16 amino acids. Germline V gives CDR1 SGHDT, CDR2 YYEEEE. The V gene lost 1 base and the J gene lost 4 bases, with 15 bases spanning the gap. CDR3 sequence: CASSLSIREKYNEQFF. In DNA form, the CDR3 reads TGTGCCAGCAGCTTGAGTATCCGGGAAAAATACAATGAGCAGTTCTTC. The full variable domain, in which reference TRBV5-6 and TRBJ2-1 provide the parts outside the CDR3, is DAGVTQSPTHLIKTRGQQVTLRCSPKSGHDTVSWYQQALGQGPQFIFQYYEEEERQRGNFPDRFSGHQFPNYSSELNVNALLLGDSALYLCASSLSIREKYNEQFFGPGTRLTVL.

Many counts were recorded for this clonotype. The chain employs TRBV7-2 and TRBJ1-2; D perhaps matches TRBD1 (6 bases). The V end was cut by 5 bases, the J end by 6 bases, with 22 bases between. The CDR3 covers 16 residues. The germline V gene has CDR1 SGHTA and CDR2 FQGNSA. In DNA, the CDR3 is TGTGCCAGCAGCCCCTCGGGGGCCAGGGGCGCCCATGGCTACACCTTC. It codes for CASSPSGARGAHGYTF.

The CDR3 DNA is TGTGCCAGCAGCCTAAGTCTACAGGGGGCATATGGAAACACCATATATTTT. Translating it yields CASSLSLQGAYGNTIYF. The V and J genes are TRBV5-4 and TRBJ1-3, with TRBD1 matching over 9 bases. This CDR3 comprises 17 residues. Per germline, CDR1 SGHNT and CDR2 YYREEE (reference sequence). After removal of 4 bases from V and 3 bases from J, the junction contained 11 bases not matched to a gene.

This clonotype has at least ten counts. This chain joins TRBV7-2 and TRBJ1-4, with D perhaps matching TRBD1 (5 bases). The CDR3 length is 16 residues. Germline CDR1 is SGHTA and CDR2 is FQGNSA. Trimming left V 1 base short and J 4 bases short, with 13 bases between. The CDR3: CASSLGPGQGNEKLFF. In DNA, the CDR3 is TGTGCCAGCAGCTTAGGCCCCGGGCAGGGTAATGAAAAACTGTTTTTT.

This sequence joins TRBV12-3 or TRBV12-4 and TRBJ2-1; possibly TRBD2 for D (6 bases). V gave up 4 bases and J gave up 4 bases, with 14 bases separating them. The CDR3 sequence is 15 residues long. The CDR3 DNA sequence: TGTGCCAGCAGTTCTTTATACGGGACTTACAATGAGCAGTTCTTC. This codes for CASSSLYGTYNEQFF.

This chain connects TRBV24-1 to TRBJ2-4; the D is unclear. The CDR3 length is 12 residues. Trimming took off 6 bases at V and 7 bases at J, with 9 bases between the two ends. Per the germline V gene, CDR1 is KGHDR and CDR2 is SFDVKD. The CDR3 reads CATSSGSNIQYF. In nucleotides, the CDR3 is TGTGCCACCAGTTCGGGCAGTAACATTCAGTACTTC.

This clonotype showed up just a few times. The genes are TRBV10-3 and TRBJ1-2; 9 nucleotides match TRBD1. The CDR3 is 14 residues long. J was trimmed by 8 bases and V by 3 bases; bases with no gene match: 7. Germline CDR1 reads ENHRY; CDR2 reads SYGVKD. The CDR3 DNA follows: TGTGCCATCAGTGATGCCGGGACAGGGTTCGGCTACACCTTC. It codes for CAISDAGTGFGYTF.

V and J are TRBV15 and TRBJ2-7; D may be TRBD1 (6 bases). V shed 0 bases and J shed 3 bases, with 9 bases lying between them. Germline V CDR1 and CDR2: LNHNV, YYDKDF (reference sequence). The CDR3 length is 14 residues. The CDR3 DNA is TGTGCCACCAGCAGAGAGTACAGGGACTACGAGCAGTACTTC. Its translation: CATSREYRDYEQYF.

V and J are TRBV7-6 and TRBJ1-1, with D unresolved. Trimming removed 1 base from V and 2 bases from J, with 11 bases in between. Germline V lookup: CDR1 SGHVS, CDR2 FNYEAQ. The CDR3 contains 15 residues. The CDR3 here is CASSLDEGLNTEAFF. For the CDR3, the DNA is TGTGCCAGCAGCTTAGATGAGGGCTTAAACACTGAAGCTTTCTTT.

The J gene is TRBJ1-6, the V gene TRBV4-1, with D tentatively TRBD1 (5 bases). CDR1 is MGHRA and CDR2 is YSYEKL in the germline V gene. This CDR3 has 15 amino acids. Trimming stripped 4 bases from V and 7 bases from J, with 14 bases between. CDR3 nucleotides: TGCGCCAGCAGCCGGGGCCCGTCGGACAATTCACCCCTCCACTTT. As protein: CASSRGPSDNSPLHF.

This chain joins TRBV2 and TRBJ1-2; the match to TRBD1 covers 8 bases. Trimming cost V 2 bases and J 7 bases; bases outside gene matches: 6. This CDR3 region has 14 residues. Looked up from germline, CDR1 is SNHLY and CDR2 is FYNNEI. CDR3 amino acids: CASSENKGQAGYTF. The CDR3 DNA reads as TGTGCCAGCAGTGAAAATAAGGGACAGGCTGGCTACACCTTC.